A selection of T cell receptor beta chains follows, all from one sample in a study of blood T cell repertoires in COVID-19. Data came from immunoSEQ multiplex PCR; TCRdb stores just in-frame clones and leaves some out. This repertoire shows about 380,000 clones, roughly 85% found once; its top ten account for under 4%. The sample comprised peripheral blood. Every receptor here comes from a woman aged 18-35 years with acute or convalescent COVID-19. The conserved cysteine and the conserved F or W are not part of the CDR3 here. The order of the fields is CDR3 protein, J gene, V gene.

ASSLRGENTEAF TRBJ1-1 TRBV3-1/TRBV3-2
ASSPRDILTDTQY TRBJ2-3 TRBV7-3
ASSFGDSRGNTIY TRBJ1-3 TRBV7-9
SITSVANTGELF TRBJ2-2 TRBV29-1
ATSIAVVAGGLSTDTQY TRBJ2-3 TRBV15
AWSKGQGGNTIY TRBJ1-3 TRBV30
ASSSLAGGSSYEQY TRBJ2-7 TRBV6-5
ASSYAKIGQGATYT TRBJ1-2 TRBV6-5
ASSQGTAVFSGNTIY TRBJ1-3 TRBV18
ASSVDRSNEKLF TRBJ1-4 TRBV7-9
ASSLGLAGEDTQY TRBJ2-3 TRBV5-5
ASSLDWSGDRVNTEAF TRBJ1-1 TRBV11-2
ASTIQGTNTEAF TRBJ1-1 TRBV6-5
ASSRDTQETQY TRBJ2-5 TRBV11-2
ASSAAASTDTQY TRBJ2-3 TRBV6-4
AISDRGTNQKWAYNEQF TRBJ2-1 TRBV10-3
SVVAGSAYEQY TRBJ2-7 TRBV29-1
ASSLRGGGNTGELF TRBJ2-2 TRBV2
ASSYQQASLNTEAF TRBJ1-1 TRBV6-5
ATSREVETGEQY TRBJ2-7 TRBV15
ASRDAQGAGELF TRBJ2-2 TRBV6-5
ASSRGGSNQPQH TRBJ1-5 TRBV2
ATSDWTGSYGYT TRBJ1-2 TRBV24-1
ASSHGASGGVKDTQY TRBJ2-3 TRBV4-1
ASITRGKGQPQH TRBJ1-5 TRBV28